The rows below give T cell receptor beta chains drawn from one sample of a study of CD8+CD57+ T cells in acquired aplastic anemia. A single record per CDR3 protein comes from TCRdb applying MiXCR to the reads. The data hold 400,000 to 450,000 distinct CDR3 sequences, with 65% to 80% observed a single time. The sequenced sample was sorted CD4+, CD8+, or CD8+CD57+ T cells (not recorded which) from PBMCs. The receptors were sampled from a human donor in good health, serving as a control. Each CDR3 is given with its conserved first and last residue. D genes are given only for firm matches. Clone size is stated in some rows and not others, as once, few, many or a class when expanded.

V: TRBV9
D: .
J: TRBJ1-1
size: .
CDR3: CASSVGPLSTSSTFF
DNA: TGTGCCAGCAGCGTAGGTCCGTTATCTACGAGCAGTACTTTCTTT

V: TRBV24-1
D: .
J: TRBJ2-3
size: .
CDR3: CATSGRNNTDTQYF
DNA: TGTGCCACCTCCGGACGAAATAACACAGATACGCAGTATTTT

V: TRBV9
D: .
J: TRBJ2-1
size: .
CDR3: CASSQLRHSSYNEQFF
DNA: TGTGCCAGCAGCCAATTGCGCCACAGCTCCTACAATGAGCAGTTCTTC

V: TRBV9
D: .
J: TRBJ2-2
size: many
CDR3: CASSVGLGGRLTGTGELFF
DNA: TGTGCCAGCAGCGTAGGTTTAGGGGGAAGACTAACCGGCACCGGGGAGCTGTTTTTT

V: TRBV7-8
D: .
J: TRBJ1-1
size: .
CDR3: CASSERQETTDVFF
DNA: TGTGCCAGCAGTGAAAGACAAGAGACCACTGACGTTTTCTTT

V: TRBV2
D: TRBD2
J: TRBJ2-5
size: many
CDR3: CASTRAFSGGETQYF
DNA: TGTGCCAGCACCCGAGCCTTTAGCGGGGGAGAGACCCAGTACTTC

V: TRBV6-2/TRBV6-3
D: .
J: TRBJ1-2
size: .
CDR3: CAISVRLDGYTF
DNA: TGTGCCATCAGTGTGCGGTTAGATGGCTACACCTTC

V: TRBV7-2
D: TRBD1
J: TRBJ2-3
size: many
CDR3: CASSFGTGDLGTDTQYF
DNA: TGTGCCAGCAGCTTTGGGACAGGGGACTTGGGCACAGATACGCAGTATTTT

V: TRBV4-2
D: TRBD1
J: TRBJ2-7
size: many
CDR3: CASSQEDRAYEQYF
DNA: TGTGCCAGCAGCCAAGAGGACAGGGCTTACGAGCAGTACTTC

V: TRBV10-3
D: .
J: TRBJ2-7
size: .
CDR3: CASSRKGSAYEQYF
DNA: TGTGCCAGCAGCCGAAAGGGGAGTGCCTACGAGCAGTACTTC

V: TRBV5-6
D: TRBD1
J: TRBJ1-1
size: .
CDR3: CASSPHRGRMNTEAFF
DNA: TGTGCCAGCAGCCCGCACAGGGGGCGCATGAACACTGAAGCTTTCTTT

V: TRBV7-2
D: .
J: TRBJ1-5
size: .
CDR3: CASSARVPHNQPHHF
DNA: TGTGCCAGCAGTGCCCGGGTCCCGCACAATCAGCCCCACCATTTT

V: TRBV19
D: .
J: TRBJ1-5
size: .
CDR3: CASSSGLRNQPQHF
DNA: TGTGCCAGCAGTTCGGGACTGAGAAATCAGCCCCAGCATTTT

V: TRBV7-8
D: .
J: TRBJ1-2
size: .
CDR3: CASSEGQGYGYFF
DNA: TGTGCCAGCAGTGAAGGTCAGGGCTATGGGTACTTCTTC

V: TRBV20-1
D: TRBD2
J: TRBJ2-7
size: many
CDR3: CSARLGVAGAYEQYF
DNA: TGCAGTGCCCGCCTCGGGGTAGCGGGGGCCTACGAGCAGTACTTC

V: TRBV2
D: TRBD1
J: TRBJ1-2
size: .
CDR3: CASSARTGDNYGYTF
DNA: TGTGCCAGCAGCGCAAGGACAGGGGATAACTATGGCTACACCTTC

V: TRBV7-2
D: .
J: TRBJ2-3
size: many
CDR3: CASSLVGAEGGPADTQYF
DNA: TGTGCCAGCAGCTTAGTTGGGGCAGAGGGGGGGCCCGCAGATACGCAGTATTTT

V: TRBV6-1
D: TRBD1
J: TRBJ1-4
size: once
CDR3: CASSYRDSYNEKLFF
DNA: TGTGCCAGCAGTTACAGGGACAGCTATAATGAAAAACTGTTTTTT

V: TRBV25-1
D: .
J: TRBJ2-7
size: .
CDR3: CASSLNDGGTYEQHF
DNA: TGTGCCAGCAGCCTAAACGACGGAGGTACCTACGAGCAGCACTTT

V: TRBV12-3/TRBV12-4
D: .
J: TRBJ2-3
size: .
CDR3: CASWRRNTDTQYF
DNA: TGTGCCAGTTGGCGACGGAACACAGATACGCAGTATTTT

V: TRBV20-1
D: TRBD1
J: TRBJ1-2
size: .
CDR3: CSASRTGNYGYTF
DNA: TGCAGTGCTAGTCGGACAGGGAACTATGGCTACACCTTC

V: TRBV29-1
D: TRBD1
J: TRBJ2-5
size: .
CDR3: CSVVGYTGTEYF
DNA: TGCAGCGTGGTCGGTTATACCGGGACAGAGTACTTC

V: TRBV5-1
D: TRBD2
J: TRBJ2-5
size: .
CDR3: CASSLYTAGELETQYF
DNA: TGCGCCAGCAGCCTGTACACAGCGGGGGAGTTAGAGACCCAGTACTTC

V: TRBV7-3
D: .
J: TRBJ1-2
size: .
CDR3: CASSPNEVGTGNYGYTF
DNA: TGTGCCAGCAGTCCTAACGAGGTGGGCACAGGGAACTATGGCTACACCTTC